This is a list of T cell receptor beta chains from one sample in a study of blood T cell repertoires in COVID-19. TCRdb's copy holds only in-frame clones and misses some; the assay was immunoSEQ multiplex PCR. The data show approximately 200,000 clones, with roughly 85% seen just once and roughly 2.6% held by the top ten. Sequenced: peripheral blood. The receptor source for this set is a man in his fifties or sixties who had recovered from COVID-19. The CDR3 runs from the conserved cysteine through the conserved F or W. The D gene is left open where the match is weak. Size values are once, few and many counts, or a class for expanded clones, and some rows have none.

cdr3_aa cdr3_nt j_call clone_size v_call d_call
CSVGQGDEQYF TGCAGCGTTGGACAGGGGGACGAGCAGTACTTC TRBJ2-7 once TRBV29-1 TRBD1
CASSQRLATNEQFF TGTGCCAGCAGCCAAAGACTAGCGACGAATGAGCAGTTCTTC TRBJ2-1 NA TRBV14 TRBD2
CASSPQPGQVDETQYF TGTGCCAGCTCACCACAACCGGGACAGGTGGACGAGACCCAGTACTTC TRBJ2-5 NA TRBV18 TRBD1
CAWSVRGLGLGNTEAFF TGTGCCTGGAGTGTTAGGGGGCTAGGGCTTGGGAACACTGAAGCTTTCTTT TRBJ1-1 NA TRBV30 TRBD1
CAWNRQALGLANEQFF TGTGCCTGGAATAGACAGGCCCTAGGACTGGCCAATGAGCAGTTCTTC TRBJ2-1 NA TRBV30 NA
CASSFPSGSTDTQYF TGTGCCAGCAGCTTCCCTAGCGGGAGCACAGATACGCAGTATTTT TRBJ2-3 NA TRBV5-4 TRBD2
CASSRRGGLVGNQPQHF TGTGCCAGCAGTCGCCGTGGGGGCTTAGTGGGCAATCAGCCCCAGCATTTT TRBJ1-5 NA TRBV27 NA
CASSLGAGGRTDTQYF TGTGCCAGCAGCTTAGGCGCAGGGGGCCGCACAGATACGCAGTATTTT TRBJ2-3 NA TRBV11-2 TRBD1
CASGPGQVYEQYF TGTGCCAGCGGGCCAGGACAGGTCTACGAGCAGTACTTC TRBJ2-7 NA TRBV6-5 TRBD1
CASSLGGTSLNEQFF TGTGCCAGCAGTTTAGGAGGGACTAGCTTGAATGAGCAGTTCTTC TRBJ2-1 NA TRBV28 TRBD2
CASRTGTSGNYEQYF TGTGCCAGTAGAACCGGGACTAGCGGAAACTACGAGCAGTACTTC TRBJ2-7 NA TRBV19 TRBD2
CASSLGITREAFF TGTGCCAGCAGTTTAGGGATAACGAGGGAAGCTTTCTTT TRBJ1-1 NA TRBV12-3/TRBV12-4 NA
CASSGTQGAYGYTF TGCGCCAGCAGCGGGACTCAGGGGGCGTATGGCTACACCTTC TRBJ1-2 NA TRBV5-1 TRBD1
CASSYRDRGYEQYF TGTGCCAGCAGTTACAGGGACAGGGGCTACGAGCAGTACTTC TRBJ2-7 few TRBV6-5 TRBD1
CASRGGTTQPQHF TGTGCCAGCAGAGGAGGAACCACCCAGCCCCAGCATTTT TRBJ1-5 once TRBV28 NA
CASSESEAESYEQYF TGTGCCAGCAGTGAATCGGAGGCGGAATCCTACGAGCAGTACTTC TRBJ2-7 few TRBV6-1 NA
CASSERESNQPQHF TGTGCCAGCAGTGAACGGGAGAGCAATCAGCCCCAGCATTTT TRBJ1-5 NA TRBV6-1 NA
CASSPNRDEQFF TGTGCCAGCAGCCCTAACAGGGATGAGCAGTTCTTC TRBJ2-1 once TRBV5-5 NA
CASSDRQGTDTQYF TGTGCCAGCAGTGACCGACAGGGCACAGATACGCAGTATTTT TRBJ2-3 NA TRBV6-1 NA
CASSSSRLAAREQFF TGTGCCAGCAGCTCTAGTCGACTCGCCGCGCGTGAGCAGTTCTTC TRBJ2-1 NA TRBV28 NA
CASSSLGENTGELFF TGTGCCAGCAGTTCCCTAGGGGAGAACACCGGGGAGCTGTTTTTT TRBJ2-2 NA TRBV28 NA
CASGEVSGNTIYF TGTGCCAGCGGTGAGGTCTCTGGAAACACCATATATTTT TRBJ1-3 once TRBV6-7 NA
CASSAGDRGYGYTF TGTGCCAGCAGCGCGGGGGACCGGGGCTATGGCTACACCTTC TRBJ1-2 few TRBV7-9 NA
CATSRAVAGDYEQYF TGTGCCACCAGCAGAGCGGTAGCGGGAGACTACGAGCAGTACTTC TRBJ2-7 NA TRBV15 TRBD2
CASSLMGLAGVRETQYF TGTGCCAGCAGCTTGATGGGACTAGCGGGAGTCCGGGAGACCCAGTACTTC TRBJ2-5 NA TRBV7-2 TRBD2
CAISESKEGWNYGYTF TGTGCCATCAGTGAGTCGAAGGAGGGATGGAACTATGGCTACACCTTC TRBJ1-2 NA TRBV10-3 NA
CASRGGIYTGELFF TGTGCCAGCAGAGGAGGAATCTACACCGGGGAGCTGTTTTTT TRBJ2-2 NA TRBV7-2 NA
CASSEAGGPNQPQHF TGTGCCAGCAGTGAAGCAGGAGGACCCAATCAGCCCCAGCATTTT TRBJ1-5 NA TRBV25-1 NA
CSVQETGGYINEQFF TGCAGCGTTCAAGAAACGGGAGGGTACATCAATGAGCAGTTCTTC TRBJ2-1 NA TRBV29-1 TRBD2
CASSLGGSGNQPQHF TGTGCCAGCAGCTTAGGAGGGTCGGGCAATCAGCCCCAGCATTTT TRBJ1-5 NA TRBV7-9 NA
CASSPGTGVDKLFF TGTGCCAGCAGCCCCGGGACAGGGGTGGATAAACTGTTTTTT TRBJ1-4 NA TRBV6-5 TRBD1
CASSPLARDRSSYEQYF TGTGCCAGCTCACCTCTTGCCCGGGACAGATCCTCCTACGAGCAGTACTTC TRBJ2-7 NA TRBV18 TRBD1
CASSRRQVNTGELFF TGTGCCAGCAGCCGACGACAGGTTAACACCGGGGAGCTGTTTTTT TRBJ2-2 NA TRBV5-5 NA
CASSITGTDTQYF TGTGCCAGCAGTATCACAGGCACAGATACGCAGTATTTT TRBJ2-3 NA TRBV6-5 NA
CASSYPRGLVTDTQYF TGTGCCAGCAGTTACCCAAGAGGACTAGTGACAGATACGCAGTATTTT TRBJ2-3 NA TRBV6-5 TRBD2
CASSQVWGQGNNEQFF TGCGCCAGCAGCCAAGTCTGGGGGCAGGGGAACAATGAGCAGTTCTTC TRBJ2-1 once TRBV4-1 NA
CASSSVGGAMYANTGELFF TGTGCCAGCAGCTCGGTGGGGGGTGCAATGTACGCGAACACCGGGGAGCTGTTTTTT TRBJ2-2 NA TRBV5-4 NA
CASSWRYNEKLFF TGTGCCAGCAGCTGGAGGTATAATGAAAAACTGTTTTTT TRBJ1-4 NA TRBV5-8 NA
CASSPQGNQPQHF TGTGCCAGCAGTCCCCAGGGGAATCAGCCCCAGCATTTT TRBJ1-5 NA TRBV6-5 NA
CASSDGGVQDTQYF TGTGCCAGTAGCGATGGGGGGGTTCAAGATACGCAGTATTTT TRBJ2-3 NA TRBV19 TRBD2
CASSFQAGGEQFF TGCGCCAGCAGCTTTCAAGCGGGAGGGGAGCAGTTCTTC TRBJ2-1 NA TRBV5-1 TRBD2
CASSIDRNQETQYF TGTGCCAGCAGCATTGATAGAAACCAAGAGACCCAGTACTTC TRBJ2-5 NA TRBV9 NA
CATSDLGEVWAHEQFF TGTGCCACCAGTGATTTGGGGGAGGTTTGGGCCCATGAGCAGTTCTTC TRBJ2-1 NA TRBV24-1 NA
CASSMAGGEFEQFF TGTGCCAGCAGCATGGCCGGTGGGGAGTTTGAGCAGTTCTTC TRBJ2-1 once TRBV7-9 NA
CASSYFLAGSEQFF TGTGCCAGCAGTTATTTCCTAGCGGGAAGTGAGCAGTTCTTC TRBJ2-1 NA TRBV27 TRBD2
CASSTYRPSTDTQYF TGTGCCAGCTCCACATACAGACCTAGCACAGATACGCAGTATTTT TRBJ2-3 NA TRBV18 NA
CASSPGPSSYNEQFF TGCGCCAGCAGCCCTGGCCCCAGCTCCTACAATGAGCAGTTCTTC TRBJ2-1 NA TRBV5-1 NA
CASSLSMANEQFF TGTGCCAGCAGTTTATCGATGGCCAATGAGCAGTTCTTC TRBJ2-1 NA TRBV27 NA
CASSPGRGDTDTQYF TGTGCCAGCTCACCCGGCAGAGGAGACACAGATACGCAGTATTTT TRBJ2-3 NA TRBV18 NA
CASSLLGGYGNTGELFF TGTGCCAGCAGCCTCCTGGGAGGGTATGGGAACACCGGGGAGCTGTTTTTT TRBJ2-2 NA TRBV27 TRBD2
CASRPGGRGTVNTEAFF TGTGCCAGCAGGCCAGGGGGGCGGGGTACCGTGAACACTGAAGCTTTCTTT TRBJ1-1 NA TRBV28 TRBD1
CSASTGTSFSGELFF TGCAGTGCCAGTACCGGGACTAGCTTTTCCGGGGAGCTGTTTTTT TRBJ2-2 NA TRBV20-1 TRBD2
CASSGSSLPYNEQFF TGCGCCAGCAGTGGGAGTTCACTACCTTACAATGAGCAGTTCTTC TRBJ2-1 NA TRBV10-2 NA
CASRQGWAYEQYF TGTGCCAGCAGGCAGGGGTGGGCCTACGAGCAGTACTTC TRBJ2-7 NA TRBV12-3/TRBV12-4 NA
CASSLGWGTSGNNEQFF TGTGCCAGTAGTTTAGGCTGGGGGACTAGCGGGAACAATGAGCAGTTCTTC TRBJ2-1 NA TRBV19 TRBD2
CASSEMAQYF TGTGCCAGCAGTGAAATGGCGCAGTACTTC TRBJ2-7 NA TRBV6-1 NA
CASSLVRTGTALSQHF TGTGCCAGCAGCTTAGTTAGGACAGGGACCGCCTTGTCCCAGCATTTT TRBJ1-5 few TRBV7-7 TRBD1